The 10 T cell receptor beta chains reported below all come from one sample, sequenced in a study of OX40 agonist ivuxolimab in advanced cancers. Profiling relied on immunoSEQ multiplex PCR, and the TCRdb table lists in-frame clones only, not all of them. The data show fewer than 60,000 clones, approximately 80% seen once. Sequencing was performed on CD4+ or CD8+ T cells sorted from blood, taken in a trial of the OX40 agonist ivuxolimab. All receptors come from an adult with an advanced solid tumor such as melanoma, head and neck, liver or kidney cancer.

The chain couples TRBV10-3 to TRBJ1-1, with no clear D. The CDR3 extends over 13 amino acids. Germline V CDR1 and CDR2: ENHRY, SYGVKD. The V end lost 6 bases, the J end lost 5 bases, and 13 bases lay between the germline ends. CDR3 in DNA: TGTGCCATCAGGGACGAGATTTGGACTGAAGCTTTCTTT. It codes for CAIRDEIWTEAFF.

The chain couples TRBV5-1 to TRBJ2-7; D is ambiguous. Trimming removed 2 bases at V and 3 bases at J, with 6 bases between. Per germline, CDR1 SGHRS and CDR2 YFSETQ. The CDR3 runs to 12 residues. This CDR3 is CASSFDLYEQYF. The CDR3 DNA reads as TGCGCCAGCAGCTTTGACCTCTACGAGCAGTACTTC. The complete variable domain, with remaining parts taken from reference TRBV5-1 and TRBJ2-7, reads KAGVTQTPRYLIKTRGQQVTLSCSPISGHRSVSWYQQTPGQGLQFLFEYFSETQRNKGNFPGRFSGRQFSNSRSEMNVSTLELGDSALYLCASSFDLYEQYFGPGTRLTVT.

The chain has TRBV5-1 and TRBJ2-1; possibly TRBD2 for D (5 bases). This CDR3 comprises 15 residues. V dropped 7 bases and J dropped 1 base, with 15 bases sitting between them. Per germline, CDR1 SGHRS and CDR2 YFSETQ. CDR3 amino acids: CASAREYGSYNEQFF. For the CDR3, the DNA is TGCGCCAGCGCCCGGGAATACGGATCCTACAATGAGCAGTTCTTC.

The gene calls are TRBV5-1 and TRBJ1-2; D not certain. Looked up from germline, CDR1 is SGHRS and CDR2 is YFSETQ. Trimming removed 0 bases at V and 4 bases at J, with 10 bases between. The CDR3 loop spans 14 amino acids. The chain's CDR3 is CASSLGPGPYGYTF. CDR3 in DNA: TGCGCCAGCAGCTTGGGGCCGGGTCCCTATGGCTACACCTTC. The full variable domain, in which reference TRBV5-1 and TRBJ1-2 provide the parts outside the CDR3, is KAGVTQTPRYLIKTRGQQVTLSCSPISGHRSVSWYQQTPGQGLQFLFEYFSETQRNKGNFPGRFSGRQFSNSRSEMNVSTLELGDSALYLCASSLGPGPYGYTFGSGTRLTVV.

This clone was observed once. Here the CDR3 DNA reads TGTGCCAGCAGCCCAAGGGCAGGCGGGACTGAAGCTTTCTTT. The encoded protein is CASSPRAGGTEAFF. The chain has TRBV7-2 and TRBJ1-1, with D unresolved. CDR3 size: 14 residues. The V gene's germline CDR1 is SGHTA and CDR2 FQGNSA. Trimming removed 5 bases from V and 5 bases from J, with 15 bases in between.

The chain is built from TRBV6-5 and TRBJ1-2; possibly TRBD1 for D (5 bases). The CDR3 extends over 12 amino acids. CDR1 is MNHEY and CDR2 is SVGAGI in the germline V gene. With 2 bases removed from V and 8 bases from J, the gap between germline ends came to 9 bases. DNA of the CDR3: TGTGCCAGCAGTTACGGGGGGGAGGGCTACACCTTC. Translated: CASSYGGEGYTF.

V usage is TRBV6-5 and J usage is TRBJ2-3, with a tentative D call TRBD2 (7 bases). The CDR3 sequence is 16 residues long. V gave up 0 bases and J gave up 6 bases, with 16 bases separating them. The germline V gene encodes CDR1 MNHEY and CDR2 SVGAGI. CDR3 sequence reads: CASSYSRGGARDTQYF. CDR3 bases: TGTGCCAGCAGTTACTCGAGAGGGGGGGCACGGGATACGCAGTATTTT.

This chain uses TRBV18 with TRBJ1-1, with D maybe TRBD1 (5 bases). Germline V gene sequence: CDR1 KGHSH, CDR2 LQKENI. The CDR3 has 15 residues. Trimming cost V 0 bases and J 5 bases, with 13 bases left between them. The CDR3 spells CASSPPRGKGTEAFF. For the CDR3, the DNA is TGTGCCAGCTCACCACCTAGGGGAAAGGGGACTGAAGCTTTCTTT.

This clone was observed a single time. The chain has TRBV30 and TRBJ1-1, with TRBD1 as a possible D gene (5 bases). The CDR3 sequence is 15 residues long. CDR1 and CDR2 (germline): GTSNPN, SVGIG (reference sequence). Trimming pared 1 base from V and 3 bases from J, leaving 15 bases between. CDR3 DNA: TGTGCCTGGAGTGGGGGCAGGACTCCGGACACTGAAGCTTTCTTT. This translates into CAWSGGRTPDTEAFF.

J is TRBJ2-7 and V is TRBV30; D is ambiguous. The CDR3 sequence is 14 residues long. Germline values: CDR1 GTSNPN, CDR2 SVGIG (reference sequence). Trimming left V 0 bases short and J 2 bases short, with 11 bases between. The CDR3 reads CAWSVFIPPYEQYF. CDR3 nucleotide sequence: TGTGCCTGGAGTGTATTCATTCCCCCCTACGAGCAGTACTTC.